This TCR beta chain is drawn from a study of cytomegalovirus exposure and HLA in healthy donors. Study-wide results and caveats: TCR beta V segments were, for the most part, productive about 87% or about 30% of the time in an earlier analysis.

The PCR made use of 60 Vbeta and 13 Jbeta primers. TCRdb's copy holds only in-frame clones and misses some; the assay was immunoSEQ multiplex PCR. Counted here are about 130,000 clones, roughly 18% occurring once; the ten biggest clones make up approximately 2.6%. Germline CDR1 is KGHSH and CDR2 is LQKENI. The CDR3 extends over 15 amino acids. Comment on this clone: The antigen is undetermined. A junction boundary mismatches the germline segment, possibly from a read error.

This sequence joins TRBV18 and TRBJ2-5; D might be TRBD2 (6 bases). This clonotype originated in a female donor in good health and CMV-seropositive. The sample consisted of PBMCs. The CDR3 loop is CASSPGDGRREIQYF. In DNA, the CDR3 is TGTGCCAGCTCCCCCGGGGACGGGCGTCGGGAGATCCAGTACTTC.